The TCR beta chain under discussion was sequenced for a study of CD8 T cells in Susac syndrome. Overall study findings and caveats: In its TCR sequencing and HLA analysis, the study acknowledged that the number of individuals was relatively small.

Reverse transcription of roughly 0.45 to 1 ug RNA used random hexamers. immunoSEQ multiplex PCR amplified TCR beta CDR3 across 54 Vbeta, 13 Jbeta. TCRdb independently ran MiXCR on the immunoSEQ multiplex PCR reads; one entry per CDR3 protein. The sample lists 180,000 or so distinct CDR3 sequences; about 95% were seen once. For this clonotype: The target antigen is unknown.

While CD8+ and CD4+ T cells were isolated negatively, TEMRA cells were enriched by FACS. CDR3 length equals 17 residues. CDR1 is MGHRA, CDR2 YSYEKL, per germline. Trimming took off 3 bases at V and 2 bases at J, with 17 bases between the two ends. The clonotype originates from a human donor with multiple sclerosis. What was sequenced was CD4+ T cells from PBMCs. V and J are TRBV4-1 and TRBJ2-1; D perhaps matches TRBD1 (5 bases). The CDR3, as DNA: TGCGCCAGCAGCCAGCTTTTTCGGACACCCACCTACAATGAGCAGTTCTTC. Amino acid sequence: CASSQLFRTPTYNEQFF.